A single sample gave rise to the 9 T cell receptor beta chains below, sequenced in a study of blood T cell repertoires in COVID-19. The assay was immunoSEQ multiplex PCR, and TCRdb's table has in-frame clones only and misses some. The table records fewer than 150,000 clones, about 78% of them present only once. The sequencing input was peripheral blood. Source of these receptors: a man between 60 and 75 years old who had recovered from COVID-19.

The V call is TRBV4-3, the J call TRBJ2-7; no clear D gene. The germline V and J ends were trimmed by 0 bases and 0 bases, with 9 bases remaining between them. The CDR3 has 15 amino acids. Germline CDR1 LGHNA, CDR2 YSLEER. CDR3 loop: CASSQDMTLSYEQYF. The CDR3 DNA reads TGCGCCAGCAGCCAAGATATGACTCTCTCCTACGAGCAGTACTTC.

J is TRBJ1-4 and V is TRBV11-2, with D possibly TRBD1 on 5 matching bases. The CDR3 is made up of 16 amino acids. Germline V gives CDR1 SGHAT, CDR2 FQNNGV. V was clipped by 5 bases and J by 6 bases, with 19 bases between them. The CDR3: CASSPLVTGGYEKLFF. In DNA form, the CDR3 reads TGTGCCAGCAGCCCCCTCGTCACGGGGGGATATGAAAAACTGTTTTTT.

The chain combines TRBV4-2 with TRBJ2-2; weak D call: TRBD2 (6 bases). CDR1 and CDR2 (germline): LGHNA, YNFKEQ. V was trimmed by 0 bases and J by 5 bases, leaving 13 bases between them. The CDR3 runs to 16 residues. The CDR3: CASSQDPRGGTGELFF. The CDR3 DNA sequence: TGTGCCAGCAGCCAAGATCCGCGGGGCGGTACCGGGGAGCTGTTTTTT.

The chain uses TRBV7-3 and TRBJ2-1, with 8 nucleotides matching TRBD2. The CDR3 runs to 13 residues. Germline assignment: CDR1 SGHTA and CDR2 FQGTGA. V shed 5 bases, J shed 6 bases, and the junction held 3 bases outside the gene matches. The CDR3 is CASSRSGSNEQFF. CDR3 in DNA: TGTGCCAGCAGCCGGAGCGGGAGCAATGAGCAGTTCTTC.

In its sample, this clone was seen a few times. The chain recombines TRBV21-1 with TRBJ2-7; the table gives TRBD1 as D, unverified against the DNA. TRBV21-1 is a pseudogene locus. The CDR3 extends over 14 amino acids. As DNA, the CDR3 is TGTGCCAGCAGCAAAGGTCACAGGGGCTACGAGCAGTACTTC. Translation: CASSKGHRGYEQYF.

On this clone itself: One base away lies a much larger clone, so this may be a sequencing read error. J is TRBJ1-5 and V is TRBV9; 7 bases map to TRBD1. The CDR3 has 15 amino acids. Germline V gene sequence: CDR1 SGDLS, CDR2 YYNGEE. J lost 0 bases, V lost 4 bases, and 4 bases had no gene match. CDR3 loop: CASSPGTVSNQPQHF. The DNA for the CDR3 is TGTGCCAGCAGCCCCGGGACAGTTAGCAATCAGCCCCAGCATTTT.

Only one count was recorded for this clone. V gene TRBV4-2 combines with J gene TRBJ2-2, with 9 positions matching TRBD1. The CDR3 spans 15 residues. V lost 2 bases, J lost 7 bases, and 5 bases stayed unmatched. The V gene's germline CDR1 is LGHNA and CDR2 YNFKEQ. The CDR3 coding sequence is TGTGCCAGCAGCCAAACCTACAGGGGGCTCGGGGAGCTGTTTTTT. It yields the protein CASSQTYRGLGELFF.

This clone was seen at least ten times. The genes are TRBV11-2 and TRBJ2-3; TRBD1 might be the D (5 bases). Trimming left V 3 bases short and J 0 bases short, with 16 bases between. The CDR3 covers 17 residues. Germline values: CDR1 SGHAT, CDR2 FQNNGV. The CDR3 sequence: CASSFSRARTSTDTQYF. DNA of the CDR3: TGTGCCAGCAGCTTCTCTAGGGCGCGGACAAGCACAGATACGCAGTATTTT.

The CDR3 coding sequence is TGTGCCAGCAGCGCAGGGAATTCACCCCTCCACTTT. Translation: CASSAGNSPLHF. V usage is TRBV21-1 and J usage is TRBJ1-6; the table's D call, TRBD1, has no DNA check behind it. TRBV21-1 is flagged as a pseudogene. The CDR3 is made up of 12 amino acids.